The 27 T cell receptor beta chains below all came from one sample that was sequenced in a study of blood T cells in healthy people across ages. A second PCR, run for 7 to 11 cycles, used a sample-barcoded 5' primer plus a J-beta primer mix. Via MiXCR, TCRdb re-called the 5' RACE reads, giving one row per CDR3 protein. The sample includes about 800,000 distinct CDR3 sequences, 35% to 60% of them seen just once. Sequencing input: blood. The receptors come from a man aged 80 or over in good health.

The CDR3 DNA reads TGTGCCTGGAGTGCCGGGACTAGTCCCTACGAGCAGTACTTC. Protein sequence: CAWSAGTSPYEQYF. J is TRBJ2-7 and V is TRBV30, with 8 bases identical to TRBD2. V trimming: 1 base; J trimming: 2 bases; junction bases outside the gene matches: 4. The germline CDR1 and CDR2 sequences are GTSNPN and SVGIG (reference sequence). This CDR3 has 14 amino acids.

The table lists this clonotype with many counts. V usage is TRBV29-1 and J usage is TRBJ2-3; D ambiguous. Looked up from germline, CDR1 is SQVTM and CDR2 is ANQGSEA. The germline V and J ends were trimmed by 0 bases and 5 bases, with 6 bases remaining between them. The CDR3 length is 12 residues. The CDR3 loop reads CSVEEPRDTQYF. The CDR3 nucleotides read TGCAGCGTTGAAGAACCCAGAGATACGCAGTATTTT.

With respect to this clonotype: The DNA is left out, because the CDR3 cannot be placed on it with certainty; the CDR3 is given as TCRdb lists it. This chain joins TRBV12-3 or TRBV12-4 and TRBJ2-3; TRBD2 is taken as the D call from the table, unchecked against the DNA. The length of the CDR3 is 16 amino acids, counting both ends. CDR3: CVSKGWASGSTDTQYF.

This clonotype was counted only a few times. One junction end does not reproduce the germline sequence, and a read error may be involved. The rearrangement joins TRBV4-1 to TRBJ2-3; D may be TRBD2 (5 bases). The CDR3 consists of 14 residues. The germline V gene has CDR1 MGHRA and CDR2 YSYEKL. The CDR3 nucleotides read TGTGCCAGCAGCCAAGAGGGCGGCACAGATACGCAGTATTTT. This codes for CASSQEGGTDTQYF.

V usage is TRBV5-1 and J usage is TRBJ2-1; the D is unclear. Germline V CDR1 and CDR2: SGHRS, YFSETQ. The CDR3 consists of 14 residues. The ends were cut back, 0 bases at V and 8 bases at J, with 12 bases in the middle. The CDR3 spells CASSLEESLYEQFF. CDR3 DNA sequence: TGCGCCAGCAGCTTGGAAGAGTCCCTTTATGAGCAGTTCTTC.

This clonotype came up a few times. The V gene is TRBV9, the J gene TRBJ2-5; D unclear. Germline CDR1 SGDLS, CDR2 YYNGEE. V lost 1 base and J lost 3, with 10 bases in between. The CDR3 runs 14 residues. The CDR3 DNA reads TGTGCCAGCAGCGTAAATCCCTCTGAAGAGACCCAGTACTTC. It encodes CASSVNPSEETQYF.

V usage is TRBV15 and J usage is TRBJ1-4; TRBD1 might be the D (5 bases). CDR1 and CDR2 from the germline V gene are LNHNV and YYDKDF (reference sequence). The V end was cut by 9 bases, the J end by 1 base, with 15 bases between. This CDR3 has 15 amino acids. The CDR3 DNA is TGTGCCACACGTAACTTAGGGGTAACTAATGAAAAACTGTTTTTT. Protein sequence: CATRNLGVTNEKLFF.

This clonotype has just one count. The CDR3 loop reads CASSQDFQAYEQYF. CDR3 nucleotides: TGTGCCAGCAGCCAAGATTTCCAGGCCTACGAGCAGTACTTC. The chain has TRBV3-1 and TRBJ2-4; D is unclear. With the DNA end fitting TRBJ2-7 better, the J assignment may be wrong. Germline CDR1 LGHDT, CDR2 YNNKEL (reference sequence). This CDR3 has 14 amino acids.

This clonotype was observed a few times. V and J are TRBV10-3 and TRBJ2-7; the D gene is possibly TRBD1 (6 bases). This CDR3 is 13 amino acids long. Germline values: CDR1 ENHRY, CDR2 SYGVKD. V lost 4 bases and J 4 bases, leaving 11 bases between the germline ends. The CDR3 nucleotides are TGTGCCATCAGTGCGACAGGACCGTACGAGCAGTACTTC. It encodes CAISATGPYEQYF.

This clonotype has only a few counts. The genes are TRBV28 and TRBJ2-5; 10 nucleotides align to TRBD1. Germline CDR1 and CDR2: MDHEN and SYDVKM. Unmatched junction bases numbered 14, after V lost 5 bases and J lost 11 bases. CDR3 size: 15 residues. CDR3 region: CASSVPGQGLNEQYF. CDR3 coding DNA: TGTGCCAGCAGTGTACCGGGACAGGGGCTCAATGAGCAGTACTTC.

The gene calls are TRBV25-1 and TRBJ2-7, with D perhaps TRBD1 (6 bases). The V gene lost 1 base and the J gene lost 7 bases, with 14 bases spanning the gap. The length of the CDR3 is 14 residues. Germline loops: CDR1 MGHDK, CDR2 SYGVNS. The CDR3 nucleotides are TGTGCCAGCAGTGAATTGGCGAGGGGGAATGAGCAGTACTTC. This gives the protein CASSELARGNEQYF.

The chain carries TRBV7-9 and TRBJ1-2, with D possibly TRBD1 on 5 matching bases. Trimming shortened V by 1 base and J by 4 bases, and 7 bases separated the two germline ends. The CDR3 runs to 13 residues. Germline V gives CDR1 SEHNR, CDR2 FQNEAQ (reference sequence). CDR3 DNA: TGTGCCAGCAGCTTAGGGGACGTCTATGGCTACACCTTC. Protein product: CASSLGDVYGYTF.

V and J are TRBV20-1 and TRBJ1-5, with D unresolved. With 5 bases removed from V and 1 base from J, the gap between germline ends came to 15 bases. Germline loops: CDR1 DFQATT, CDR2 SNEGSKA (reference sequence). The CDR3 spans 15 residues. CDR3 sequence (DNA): TGCAGTGCTGTACGGGGTTTCGGCAGCAATCAGCCCCAGCATTTT. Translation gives CSAVRGFGSNQPQHF.

Here the CDR3 reads CASSSRQNFNEQYF. As DNA, the CDR3 is TGTGCCAGCAGCTCAAGACAGAATTTCAATGAGCAGTACTTC. This chain uses TRBV11-2 with TRBJ2-5; TRBD1 might be the D (5 bases). CDR3 length: 14 residues. The germline V gene encodes CDR1 SGHAT and CDR2 FQNNGV. V was cut by 4 bases and J by 11 bases, with 20 bases left in between.

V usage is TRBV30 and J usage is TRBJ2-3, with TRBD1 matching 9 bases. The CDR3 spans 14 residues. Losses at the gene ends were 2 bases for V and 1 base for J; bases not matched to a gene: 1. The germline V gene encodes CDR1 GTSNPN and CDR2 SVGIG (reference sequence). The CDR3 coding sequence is TGTGCCTGGAGTACAGGGGGCGGCACAGATACGCAGTATTTT. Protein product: CAWSTGGGTDTQYF.

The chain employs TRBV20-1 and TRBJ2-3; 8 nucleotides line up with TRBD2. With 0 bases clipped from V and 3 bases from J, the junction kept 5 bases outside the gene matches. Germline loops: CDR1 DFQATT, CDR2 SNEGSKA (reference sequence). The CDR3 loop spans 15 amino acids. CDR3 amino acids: CSARDQGTRTDTQYF. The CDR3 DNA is TGCAGTGCTAGAGATCAAGGGACTAGGACAGATACGCAGTATTTT.

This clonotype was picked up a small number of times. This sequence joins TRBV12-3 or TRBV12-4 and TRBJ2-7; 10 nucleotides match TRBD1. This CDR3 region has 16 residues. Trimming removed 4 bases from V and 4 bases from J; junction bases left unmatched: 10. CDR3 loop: CASSSSGGQGSYEQYF. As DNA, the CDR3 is TGTGCCAGCAGTTCCTCGGGGGGACAGGGGTCGTACGAGCAGTACTTC.

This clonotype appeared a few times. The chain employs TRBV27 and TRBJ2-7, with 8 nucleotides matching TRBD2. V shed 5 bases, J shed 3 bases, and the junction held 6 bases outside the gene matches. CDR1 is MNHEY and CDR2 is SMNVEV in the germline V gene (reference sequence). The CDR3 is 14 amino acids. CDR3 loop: CASSPGRGGYEQYF. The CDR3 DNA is TGTGCCAGCAGTCCTGGTCGGGGGGGCTACGAGCAGTACTTC.

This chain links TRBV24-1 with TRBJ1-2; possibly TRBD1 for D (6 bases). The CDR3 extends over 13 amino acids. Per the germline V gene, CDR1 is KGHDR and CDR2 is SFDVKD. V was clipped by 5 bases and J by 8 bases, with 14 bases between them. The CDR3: CATSGSGVTGYTF. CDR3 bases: TGTGCCACCAGTGGTTCAGGGGTAACGGGCTACACCTTC.

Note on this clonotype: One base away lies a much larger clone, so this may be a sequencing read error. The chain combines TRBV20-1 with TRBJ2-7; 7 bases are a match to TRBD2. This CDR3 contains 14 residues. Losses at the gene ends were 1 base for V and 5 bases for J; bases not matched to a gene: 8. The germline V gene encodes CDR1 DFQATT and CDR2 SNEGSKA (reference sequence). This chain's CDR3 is CSARGPGLVNEQYF. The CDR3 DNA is TGCAGTGCTAGAGGCCCCGGACTAGTTAACGAGCAGTACTTC.

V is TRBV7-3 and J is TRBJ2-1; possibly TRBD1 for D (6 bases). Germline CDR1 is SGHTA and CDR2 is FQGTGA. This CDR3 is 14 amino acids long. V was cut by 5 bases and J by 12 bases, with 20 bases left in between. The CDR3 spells CASSPTPGQTAQFF. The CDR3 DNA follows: TGTGCCAGCAGCCCGACCCCCGGACAGACTGCGCAGTTCTTC.

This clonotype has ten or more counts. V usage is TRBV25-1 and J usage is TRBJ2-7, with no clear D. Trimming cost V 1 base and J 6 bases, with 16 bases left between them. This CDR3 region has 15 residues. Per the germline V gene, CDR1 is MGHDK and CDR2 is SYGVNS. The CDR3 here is CASSESGVLLVEQYF. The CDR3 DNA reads TGTGCCAGCAGTGAATCTGGAGTTCTTCTCGTCGAGCAGTACTTC.

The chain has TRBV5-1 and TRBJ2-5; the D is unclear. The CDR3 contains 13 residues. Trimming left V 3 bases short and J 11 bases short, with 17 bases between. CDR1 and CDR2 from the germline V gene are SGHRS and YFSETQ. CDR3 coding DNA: TGCGCCAGCAGCTCGACGGCATTGAATGAGCAGTACTTC. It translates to CASSSTALNEQYF.

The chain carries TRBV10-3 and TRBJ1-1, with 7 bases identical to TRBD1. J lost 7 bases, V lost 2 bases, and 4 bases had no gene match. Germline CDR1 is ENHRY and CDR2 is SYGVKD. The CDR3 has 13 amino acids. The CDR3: CAISENAGGEAFF. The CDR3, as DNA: TGTGCCATCAGTGAGAACGCAGGGGGTGAAGCTTTCTTT.

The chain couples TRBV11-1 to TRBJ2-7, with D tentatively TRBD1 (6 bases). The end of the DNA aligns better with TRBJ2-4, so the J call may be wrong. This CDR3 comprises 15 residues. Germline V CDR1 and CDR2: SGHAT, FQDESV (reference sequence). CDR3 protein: CASSSLSGRGDIQYF. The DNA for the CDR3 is TGTGCCAGCAGCTCTCTGAGTGGCAGGGGAGACATTCAGTACTTC.

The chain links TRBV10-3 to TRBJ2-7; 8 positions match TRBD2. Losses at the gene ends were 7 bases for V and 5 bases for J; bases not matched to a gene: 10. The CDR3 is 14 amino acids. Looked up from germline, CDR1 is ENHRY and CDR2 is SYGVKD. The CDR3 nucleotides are TGTGCCATCACCCGGACTAGCACTTTGAACGAGCAGTACTTC. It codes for CAITRTSTLNEQYF.

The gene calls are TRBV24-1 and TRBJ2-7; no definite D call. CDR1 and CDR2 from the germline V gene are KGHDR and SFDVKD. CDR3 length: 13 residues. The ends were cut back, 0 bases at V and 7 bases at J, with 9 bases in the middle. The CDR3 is CATSDLQTGEQYF. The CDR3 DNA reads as TGTGCCACCAGTGATTTGCAAACTGGAGAGCAGTACTTC.